The 25 T cell receptor beta chains below were found in one sample sequenced in a study of blood T cell repertoires in COVID-19. This table comes from immunoSEQ multiplex PCR, and its TCRdb copy is limited to in-frame clones, with some not included. Here the sample spans under 150,000 clones, 80% to 90% being singletons. What was sequenced was peripheral blood. These receptors were obtained from a man between 35 and 55 years old with acute or convalescent COVID-19.

The J gene is TRBJ2-5, the V gene TRBV6-5, with 9 bases lining up with TRBD2. V lost 5 bases and J lost 5; bases outside the gene matches: 9. Per germline, CDR1 MNHEY and CDR2 SVGAGI. The CDR3 runs to 15 residues. The CDR3: CASSLGAGGGETQYF. The DNA for the CDR3 is TGTGCCAGCAGTCTTGGAGCGGGGGGAGGGGAGACCCAGTACTTC.

The V call is TRBV7-2, the J call TRBJ2-3; 8 nucleotides match TRBD1. Germline V CDR1 and CDR2: SGHTA, FQGNSA. This CDR3 spans 15 amino acids. J was trimmed by 4 bases and V by 8 bases; bases with no gene match: 11. CDR3 sequence: CASVERTGSSDTQYF. The CDR3 DNA follows: TGTGCCAGCGTGGAGAGGACAGGGTCTTCAGATACGCAGTATTTT.

V gene TRBV7-9 combines with J gene TRBJ1-4; perhaps TRBD1 as D (5 bases). Germline V gene sequence: CDR1 SEHNR, CDR2 FQNEAQ (reference sequence). With 3 bases removed from V and 5 bases from J, the gap between germline ends came to 10 bases. The CDR3 has 14 amino acids. The CDR3 region is CASSLGEENEKLFF. In DNA form, the CDR3 reads TGTGCCAGCAGCTTGGGGGAGGAAAATGAAAAACTGTTTTTT.

This chain uses TRBV7-9 with TRBJ2-5; 11 nucleotides match TRBD2. V dropped 1 base and J dropped 5; count of bases not matched to a gene: 0. This CDR3 is built from 14 residues. Germline CDR1 SEHNR, CDR2 FQNEAQ (reference sequence). The chain's CDR3 is CASSLGLAGETQYF. The CDR3 region has the DNA TGTGCCAGCAGCTTAGGACTAGCGGGGGAGACCCAGTACTTC.

This chain joins TRBV6-2 or TRBV6-3 and TRBJ2-3, with 10 bases identical to TRBD2. After removal of 5 bases from V and 1 base from J, the junction contained 9 bases not matched to a gene. From germline, CDR1 is MNHEY and CDR2 SVGEGT. CDR3 length: 17 amino acids. The CDR3 DNA sequence: TGTGCCAGCAGTATAAGCCCTCTAGCGGGGGGCACAGATACGCAGTATTTT. This translates into CASSISPLAGGTDTQYF.

This rearrangement joins TRBV12-5 to TRBJ2-1, with D perhaps TRBD2 (6 bases). CDR3 size: 15 residues. Trimming removed 4 bases at V and 10 bases at J, with 20 bases between. Germline V lookup: CDR1 LGHNT, CDR2 FRNRAP. The CDR3 sequence: CASGSTSIAAGEQFF. CDR3 nucleotides: TGTGCTAGTGGTTCGACCTCCATAGCAGCGGGCGAGCAGTTCTTC.

V gene TRBV2 combines with J gene TRBJ2-2; 10 bases line up with TRBD1. CDR3 size: 15 residues. V lost 4 bases, J lost 7 bases, and 6 bases stayed unmatched. CDR1 and CDR2 (germline): SNHLY, FYNNEI. In nucleotides, the CDR3 is TGTGCCAGCAGTGGACAGGGGGCGTATGGCGGGGAGCTGTTTTTT. This gives the protein CASSGQGAYGGELFF.

This clone was counted only a few times. V is TRBV30 and J is TRBJ2-2; the D is unclear. The germline CDR1 and CDR2 sequences are GTSNPN and SVGIG (reference sequence). Trimming removed 0 bases from V and 6 bases from J, with 8 bases in between. The CDR3 extends over 13 amino acids. CDR3 bases: TGTGCCTGGAGTGTACTTGTGGCCGGGGAGCTGTTTTTT. Its protein is CAWSVLVAGELFF.

The chain links TRBV12-3 or TRBV12-4 to TRBJ1-5; D unclear. V lost 4 bases to trimming and J lost 5 bases, with 6 bases between them. This CDR3 is built from 12 residues. CDR3 DNA: TGTGCCAGCAGTTCAACTCATCAGCCCCAGCATTTT. This gives the protein CASSSTHQPQHF.

Only a few counts were recorded for this clone. J is TRBJ1-5 and V is TRBV10-3, with D tentatively TRBD1 (6 bases). This CDR3 region has 16 residues. CDR1 is ENHRY and CDR2 is SYGVKD in the germline V gene. Trimming pared 2 bases from V and 1 base from J, leaving 12 bases between. CDR3 sequence: CAISEEATGSNQPQHF. The CDR3 bases are TGTGCCATCAGTGAGGAAGCGACAGGAAGCAATCAGCCCCAGCATTTT.

This chain uses TRBV3-1 (or the pseudogene TRBV3-2) with TRBJ1-1; D unclear. V shed 3 bases and J shed 6 bases, with 8 bases lying between them. The germline gives CDR1 LGHDT, CDR2 YNNKEL (reference sequence). This CDR3 is built from 12 residues. This chain's CDR3 is CASSHSGAEAFF. CDR3 DNA: TGTGCCAGCAGCCACTCAGGCGCTGAAGCTTTCTTT.

V and J are TRBV23-1 and TRBJ2-7; 8 positions agree with TRBD2. TRBV23-1 is filed as an ORF, its function uncertain. The CDR3 spans 18 residues. With V trimmed by 3 bases and J by 6 bases, 19 bases remained unmatched. The CDR3, as DNA: TGCGCCAGCAGTCATTATTCGAGGTTACTAGCGGCGAGAGGCGAGCAGTACTTC. This sequence encodes CASSHYSRLLAARGEQYF.

The V and J genes are TRBV6-4 and TRBJ2-1; 10 bases map to TRBD2. The CDR3 extends over 14 amino acids. Per germline, CDR1 MRHNA and CDR2 SNTAGT. V lost 5 bases and J lost 2; bases outside the gene matches: 0. The DNA of the CDR3 is TGTGCCAGCAGTAGCGGGGGGGCCTACAATGAGCAGTTCTTC. It yields the protein CASSSGGAYNEQFF.

The chain combines TRBV7-2 with TRBJ2-5; TRBD1 matches at 7 bases. Trimming at V came to 4 bases and at J to 1 base, leaving 3 bases not matched to a gene. This CDR3 has 14 amino acids. Germline V gives CDR1 SGHTA, CDR2 FQGNSA. CDR3 loop: CASSSYRGQETQYF. CDR3 DNA: TGTGCCAGCAGCTCGTACAGGGGCCAAGAGACCCAGTACTTC.

This clone has more than one count but fewer than ten. The rearrangement uses TRBV6-6 and TRBJ2-7, with 9 positions matching TRBD1. In germline, CDR1 is MNHNY, CDR2 SVGAGI (reference sequence). The CDR3 loop spans 15 amino acids. The J segment lost 7 bases and the V segment lost 0 bases, leaving 7 bases of the junction unmatched. CDR3 sequence: CASSYSKYRGPEQYF. In nucleotides, the CDR3 is TGTGCCAGCAGTTACTCGAAGTACAGGGGGCCTGAGCAGTACTTC.

Notes on this clone: The same CDR3 can be traced to other DNA sequences in this sample. The genes are TRBV4-2 and TRBJ2-7; D ambiguous. V gave up 0 bases and J gave up 2 bases, with 5 bases separating them. Germline CDR1 and CDR2: LGHNA and YNFKEQ. This CDR3 has 13 amino acids. Written as DNA, the CDR3 is TGTGCCAGCAGCCAAGACCCCACCTACGAGCAGTACTTC. Translation gives CASSQDPTYEQYF.

The rearrangement uses TRBV21-1 and TRBJ1-4; TRBD1, the D gene given by the table, was not confirmed from the DNA. TRBV21-1 is a documented pseudogene. The CDR3 has 17 residues. CDR3 region: CASSKGPPRRANEKLFF. The CDR3 DNA reads TGTGCCAGCAGCAAGGGGCCCCCCAGGCGCGCTAATGAAAAACTGTTTTTT.

The gene calls are TRBV19 and TRBJ1-4; D gene unclear. The CDR3 consists of 17 residues. Trimming pared 3 bases from V and 0 bases from J, leaving 14 bases between. The germline gives CDR1 LNHDA, CDR2 SQIVND (reference sequence). The chain's CDR3 is CASSITAPPPTNEKLFF. CDR3 sequence (DNA): TGTGCCAGTAGTATCACAGCCCCACCGCCAACTAATGAAAAACTGTTTTTT.

The V and J genes are TRBV6-2 or TRBV6-3 and TRBJ2-7; 10 bases are shared with TRBD2. CDR3 length: 18 residues. The J segment lost 4 bases and the V segment lost 4 bases, leaving 16 bases of the junction unmatched. Germline V lookup: CDR1 MNHEY, CDR2 SVGEGT. CDR3 in DNA: TGTGCCAGCAGTTTTTCCCTCCTAGCGGGGGCGACGCTATACGAGCAGTACTTC. Its translation is CASSFSLLAGATLYEQYF.

This clone occurred once. The genes are TRBV4-1 and TRBJ2-7; D uncertain. The germline V and J ends were trimmed by 1 base and 5 bases, with 9 bases remaining between them. The CDR3 is 13 residues long. Per the germline V gene, CDR1 is MGHRA and CDR2 is YSYEKL. The CDR3: CASSQARGHEQYF. CDR3 nucleotides: TGCGCCAGCAGCCAAGCTCGTGGGCACGAGCAGTACTTC.

The chain has TRBV7-6 and TRBJ2-3, with TRBD2 identical over 9 bases. This CDR3 is 17 amino acids long. Germline values: CDR1 SGHVS, CDR2 FNYEAQ. The J segment lost 6 bases and the V segment lost 4 bases, leaving 14 bases of the junction unmatched. CDR3: CASSYPLRRGGKDTQYF. For the CDR3, the DNA is TGTGCCAGCAGCTACCCCCTGAGGCGGGGGGGCAAGGATACGCAGTATTTT.

The chain combines TRBV27 with TRBJ2-7; maybe TRBD1 (6 bases). Germline CDR1 reads MNHEY; CDR2 reads SMNVEV (reference sequence). This CDR3 is 14 amino acids long. Trimming stripped 7 bases from V and 3 bases from J, with 16 bases between. This CDR3 is CASKAQGRNYEQYF. In nucleotides, the CDR3 is TGTGCCAGCAAGGCTCAGGGGCGAAACTACGAGCAGTACTTC.

The rearrangement joins TRBV18 to TRBJ1-3; D remains ambiguous. The V end was cut by 4 bases, the J end by 0 bases, with 7 bases between. Germline CDR1 reads KGHSH; CDR2 reads LQKENI. The length of the CDR3 is 14 residues. The CDR3 loop reads CASSQGVSGNTIYF. Written as DNA, the CDR3 is TGTGCCAGCTCACAAGGAGTCTCTGGAAACACCATATATTTT.

The chain carries TRBV15 and TRBJ2-3; D possibly corresponds to TRBD1 (6 bases). CDR1 and CDR2 (germline): LNHNV, YYDKDF (reference sequence). V gave up 0 bases and J gave up 5 bases, with 21 bases separating them. This CDR3 has 18 amino acids. The CDR3, as DNA: TGTGCCACCAGCAGAGATATGACCGGCCAGGGGCTCGGAGATACGCAGTATTTT. It specifies CATSRDMTGQGLGDTQYF.

The chain links TRBV11-2 to TRBJ2-3; 8 nucleotides agree with TRBD2. Germline trimming cut 1 base from V and 6 bases from J; bases unmatched to any gene: 15. The CDR3 extends over 18 amino acids. The germline CDR1 and CDR2 sequences are SGHAT and FQNNGV. CDR3 amino acids: CASSLVFGGGPGRDTQYF. The CDR3 coding sequence is TGTGCCAGCAGCTTAGTGTTCGGCGGGGGGCCGGGAAGGGATACGCAGTATTTT.